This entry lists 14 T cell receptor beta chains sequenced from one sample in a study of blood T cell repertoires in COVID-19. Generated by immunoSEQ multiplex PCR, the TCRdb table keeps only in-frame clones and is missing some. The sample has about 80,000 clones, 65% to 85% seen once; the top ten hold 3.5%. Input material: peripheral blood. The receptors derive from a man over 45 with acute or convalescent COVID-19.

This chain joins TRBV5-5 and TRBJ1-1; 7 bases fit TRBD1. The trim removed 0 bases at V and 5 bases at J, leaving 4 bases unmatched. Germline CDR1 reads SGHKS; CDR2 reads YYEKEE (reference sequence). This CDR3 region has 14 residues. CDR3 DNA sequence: TGTGCCAGCAGCTTGGCCAGGGGGACAACTGAAGCTTTCTTT. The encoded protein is CASSLARGTTEAFF.

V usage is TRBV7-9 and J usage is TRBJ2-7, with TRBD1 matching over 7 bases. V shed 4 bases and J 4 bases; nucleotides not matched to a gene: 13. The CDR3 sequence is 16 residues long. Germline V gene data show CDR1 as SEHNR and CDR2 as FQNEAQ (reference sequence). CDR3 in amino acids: CASSSRDSSSFYEQYF. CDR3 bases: TGTGCCAGCAGCTCCCGGGACAGCTCATCCTTTTACGAGCAGTACTTC.

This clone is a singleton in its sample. As DNA, the CDR3 is TGCGCCAGCAGCCCGGGACAGTCTTTAGTGGCTTGGACCTTC. Translation: CASSPGQSLVAWTF. The J gene is TRBJ1-2, the V gene TRBV5-1, with 7 bases that match TRBD1. V was pared by 4 bases and J by 14 bases, with 17 bases of the junction left unmatched. Germline V gives CDR1 SGHRS, CDR2 YFSETQ. The CDR3 has 14 amino acids.

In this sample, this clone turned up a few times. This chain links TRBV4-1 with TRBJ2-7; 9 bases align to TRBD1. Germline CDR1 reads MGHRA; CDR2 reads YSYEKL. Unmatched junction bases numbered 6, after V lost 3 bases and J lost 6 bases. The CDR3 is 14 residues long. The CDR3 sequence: CASSHQGQGVEQYF. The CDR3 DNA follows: TGCGCCAGCAGCCATCAGGGACAGGGTGTCGAGCAGTACTTC.

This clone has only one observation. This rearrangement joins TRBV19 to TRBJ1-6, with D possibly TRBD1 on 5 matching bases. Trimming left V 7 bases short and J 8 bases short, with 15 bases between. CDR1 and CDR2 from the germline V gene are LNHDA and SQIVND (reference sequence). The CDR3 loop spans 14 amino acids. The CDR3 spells CASTPGPWDSPLHF. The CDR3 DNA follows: TGTGCCAGTACTCCAGGGCCGTGGGATTCACCCCTCCACTTT.

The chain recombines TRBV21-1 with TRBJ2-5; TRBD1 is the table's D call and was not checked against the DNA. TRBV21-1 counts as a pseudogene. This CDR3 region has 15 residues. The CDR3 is CASYSRVSEQETQYF. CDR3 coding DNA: TGTGCCAGCTACTCCAGGGTCTCGGAGCAAGAGACCCAGTACTTC.

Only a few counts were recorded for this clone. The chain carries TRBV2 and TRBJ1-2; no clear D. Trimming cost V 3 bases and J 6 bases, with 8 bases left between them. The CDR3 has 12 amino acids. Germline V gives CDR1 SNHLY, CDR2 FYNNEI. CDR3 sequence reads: CASSDRFDGYTF. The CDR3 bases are TGTGCCAGCAGTGATCGGTTTGATGGCTACACCTTC.

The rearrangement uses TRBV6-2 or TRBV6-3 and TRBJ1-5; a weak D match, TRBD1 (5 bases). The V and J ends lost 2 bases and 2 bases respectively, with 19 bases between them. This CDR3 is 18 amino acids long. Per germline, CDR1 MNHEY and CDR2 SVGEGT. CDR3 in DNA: TGTGCCAGCAGTTACCAAGGGACGGGAGTACAAGGCAATCAGCCCCAGCATTTT. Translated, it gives CASSYQGTGVQGNQPQHF.

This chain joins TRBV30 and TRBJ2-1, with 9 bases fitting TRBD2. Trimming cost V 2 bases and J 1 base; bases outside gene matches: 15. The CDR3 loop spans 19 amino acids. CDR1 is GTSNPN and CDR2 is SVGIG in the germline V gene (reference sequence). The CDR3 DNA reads TGTGCCTGGAGTTCGGTCTTGTCCGGGACTAGCAGGTCCTACAATGAGCAGTTCTTC. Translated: CAWSSVLSGTSRSYNEQFF.

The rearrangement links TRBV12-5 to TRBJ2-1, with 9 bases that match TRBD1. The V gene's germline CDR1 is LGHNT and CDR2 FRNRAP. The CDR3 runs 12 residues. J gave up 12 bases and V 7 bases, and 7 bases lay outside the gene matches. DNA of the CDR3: TGTGCTAGTGAAACAGGGGGCTCCGGGCAGTTCTTC. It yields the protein CASETGGSGQFF.

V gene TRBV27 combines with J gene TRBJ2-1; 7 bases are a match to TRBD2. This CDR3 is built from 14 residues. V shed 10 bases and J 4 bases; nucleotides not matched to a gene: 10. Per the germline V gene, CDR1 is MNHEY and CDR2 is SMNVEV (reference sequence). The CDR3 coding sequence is TGTGCCACTTCCCCGGCTAGCGGTTACAATGAGCAGTTCTTC. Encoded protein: CATSPASGYNEQFF.

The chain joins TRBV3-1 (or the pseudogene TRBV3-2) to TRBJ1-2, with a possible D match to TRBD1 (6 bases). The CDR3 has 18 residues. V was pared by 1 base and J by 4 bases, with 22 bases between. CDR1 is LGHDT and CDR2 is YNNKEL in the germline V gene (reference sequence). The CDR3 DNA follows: TGTGCCAGCAGCCAAGGGCCGGGGGGCCGGACGGTTCGCTATGGCTACACCTTC. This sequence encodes CASSQGPGGRTVRYGYTF.

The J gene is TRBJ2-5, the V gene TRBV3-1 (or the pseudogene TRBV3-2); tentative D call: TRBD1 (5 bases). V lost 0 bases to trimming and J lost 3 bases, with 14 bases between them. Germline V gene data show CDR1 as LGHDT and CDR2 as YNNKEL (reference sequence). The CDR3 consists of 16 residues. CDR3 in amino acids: CASSQDTTADEETQYF. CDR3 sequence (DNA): TGTGCCAGCAGCCAAGATACGACAGCCGATGAAGAGACCCAGTACTTC.

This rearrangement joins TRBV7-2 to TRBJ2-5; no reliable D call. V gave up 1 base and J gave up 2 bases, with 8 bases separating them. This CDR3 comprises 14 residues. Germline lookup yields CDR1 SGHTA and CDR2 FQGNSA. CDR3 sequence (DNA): TGTGCCAGCAGCTTAGGTCTAATTCAAGAGACCCAGTACTTC. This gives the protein CASSLGLIQETQYF.